A selection of T cell receptor beta chains follows, all from one sample in a study of blood T cell repertoires in COVID-19. Some clones are missing from TCRdb's copy, which holds only in-frame ones; the method was immunoSEQ multiplex PCR. The sample includes around 150,000 clones, over 60% seen only once; the top ten take roughly 2.9%. The sample consisted of PBMCs or T cells enriched from blood (not recorded which). These receptors originate from a woman between 45 and 65 years old who had recovered from COVID-19. Both conserved end residues are part of each CDR3. D genes are given only for firm matches. The size of a clone is reported for some rows only, either as once, few or many, or as a class for expanded clones.

clone size | J gene | V gene | D gene | CDR3 DNA | CDR3 protein
- | TRBJ1-2 | TRBV4-1 | TRBD1 | TGCGCCAGCAGCCAAGCACAGGGGGTATCGTATGGCTACACCTTC | CASSQAQGVSYGYTF
- | TRBJ1-1 | TRBV4-2 | - | TGTGCCAGCAGCCAAGATACCAGGCCTGAAGCTTTCTTT | CASSQDTRPEAFF
once | TRBJ1-6 | TRBV19 | - | TGTGCCAGTAGTATCGGGAGTGAGAATTCACCCCTCCACTTT | CASSIGSENSPLHF
- | TRBJ2-5 | TRBV25-1 | TRBD1 | TGTGCCAGCAGTGAATCAACCCTCCTAACAGGGGGATACTTC | CASSESTLLTGGYF
- | TRBJ1-4 | TRBV4-1 | TRBD1 | TGCGCCAGCAGCCAAGGACAGGGCGGCGAAAAACTGTTTTTT | CASSQGQGGEKLFF
- | TRBJ1-2 | TRBV10-2 | TRBD1 | TGCGCCAGCCAACCGGGACAGGGTAATGACTGCACCTTC | CASQPGQGNDCTF
- | TRBJ2-3 | TRBV13 | - | TGTGCCAGCAGGTTTCCGACAGGCACAGATACGCAGTATTTT | CASRFPTGTDTQYF
- | TRBJ1-4 | TRBV10-2 | TRBD1 | TGCGCCAGCAGCGGACAGGGATCTAATGAAAAACTGTTTTTT | CASSGQGSNEKLFF
few | TRBJ2-7 | TRBV5-4 | TRBD1 | TGTGCCAGCAGCTTTGGGACAGGGAGGGTCTCCTACGAGCAGTACTTC | CASSFGTGRVSYEQYF
- | TRBJ2-1 | TRBV5-1 | - | TGCGCCAGCAGCTTGGCGACAGAAGCCTACAATGAGCAGTTCTTC | CASSLATEAYNEQFF
- | TRBJ1-6 | TRBV3-1/TRBV3-2 | TRBD1 | TGTGCCAGCAGCCGAAAACCGGGACAGGGAAATTCACCCCTCCACTTT | CASSRKPGQGNSPLHF